One sample yielded the 20 T cell receptor beta chains listed below, sequenced in a study of identical twins. TCRdb independently ran MiXCR on the 5' RACE reads; one entry per CDR3 protein. The repertoire holds roughly 690,000 distinct CDR3 sequences, with 21% as singletons. This same sample was also taken into another study, of T cells expressing NK-cell markers.

Sequences were obtained from PBMCs. These receptors were taken from a woman younger than 30 in good health.

This chain links TRBV4-2 with TRBJ2-2; 10 bases line up with TRBD1. Germline V gene lookup returns CDR1 LGHNA and CDR2 YNFKEQ. The ends lost 5 bases at V and 10 bases at J; junction bases unmatched: 7. The CDR3 has 14 amino acids. This chain's CDR3 is CASSTGTGVEELFF. As DNA, the CDR3 is TGTGCCAGCAGCACCGGGACAGGGGTGGAGGAGCTGTTTTTT.

There are a few counts of this clonotype. The J gene is TRBJ1-2, the V gene TRBV11-2; the D is unclear. CDR1 SGHAT and CDR2 FQNNGV come from the germline V gene. V was clipped by 1 base and J by 4 bases, with 10 bases between them. This CDR3 region has 14 residues. For the CDR3, the DNA is TGTGCCAGCAGCTTAGTCGAGGAAGGCTATGGCTACACCTTC. It encodes CASSLVEEGYGYTF.

This clonotype was recorded a few times. The J gene is TRBJ2-7, the V gene TRBV14; D gene uncertain. V was pared by 7 bases and J by 6 bases, with 16 bases between. The V gene's germline CDR1 is SGHDN and CDR2 FVKESK. The CDR3 contains 13 residues. The DNA of the CDR3 is TGTGCCAGCAAGGGCCCAAGCCCAGGCGAGCAGTACTTC. It codes for CASKGPSPGEQYF.

The rearrangement uses TRBV7-8 and TRBJ2-5, with a possible D match to TRBD1 (5 bases). The CDR3 spans 16 residues. Germline values: CDR1 SGHVS, CDR2 FQNEAQ. V was cut by 3 bases and J by 3 bases, with 17 bases left in between. CDR3 protein: CASSLVTPQGEETQYF. The DNA of the CDR3 is TGTGCCAGCAGCTTGGTGACGCCGCAGGGCGAAGAGACCCAGTACTTC.

This clonotype was found many times. The chain employs TRBV20-1 and TRBJ2-7; TRBD2 matches 7 bases. The CDR3 is made up of 14 amino acids. V shed 2 bases, J shed 1 base, and the junction held 5 bases outside the gene matches. CDR1 DFQATT and CDR2 SNEGSKA come from the germline V gene (reference sequence). In DNA, the CDR3 is TGCAGTGCTAGAAGCCCTAGCGGATCCTACGAGCAGTACTTC. This gives the protein CSARSPSGSYEQYF.

This clonotype was picked up a small number of times. The chain carries TRBV5-1 and TRBJ1-6; D is ambiguous. The CDR3 has 16 amino acids. Per the germline V gene, CDR1 is SGHRS and CDR2 is YFSETQ. Trimming removed 0 bases from V and 8 bases from J, with 15 bases in between. Written as DNA, the CDR3 is TGCGCCAGCAGCTTGGTACAACTTATGGGTGATTCACCCCTCCACTTT. Translating it yields CASSLVQLMGDSPLHF. The full variable domain, rest sourced from reference TRBV5-1 and TRBJ1-6, is KAGVTQTPRYLIKTRGQQVTLSCSPISGHRSVSWYQQTPGQGLQFLFEYFSETQRNKGNFPGRFSGRQFSNSRSEMNVSTLELGDSALYLCASSLVQLMGDSPLHFGNGTRLTVT.

This clonotype was counted at least ten times. The chain recombines TRBV15 with TRBJ2-7; D remains unclear. CDR1 and CDR2 (germline): LNHNV, YYDKDF (reference sequence). The CDR3 is 14 amino acids. V lost 0 bases to trimming and J lost 1 base, with 7 bases between them. The CDR3 coding sequence is TGTGCCACCAGCAGAGAGACGGCTTCCTACGAGCAGTACTTC. It specifies CATSRETASYEQYF.

This clonotype has ten or more counts. This rearrangement joins TRBV12-3 or TRBV12-4 to TRBJ2-1; 12 bases fit TRBD2. The junction had 6 bases not matched to a gene; V was cut back by 0 bases and J by 9 bases. The CDR3 has 16 amino acids. The DNA for the CDR3 is TGTGCCAGCAGTTTAGCGTCTAGCGGGGGGGCCGGTGAGCAGTTCTTC. It is translated as CASSLASSGGAGEQFF.

This clonotype turned up a few times. This chain uses TRBV15 with TRBJ2-2; 8 nucleotides match TRBD2. Germline CDR1 LNHNV, CDR2 YYDKDF (reference sequence). The CDR3 extends over 16 amino acids. V trimming: 0 bases; J trimming: 3 bases; junction bases outside the gene matches: 3. The CDR3: CATSRDRGGYTGELFF. CDR3 bases: TGTGCCACCAGCAGAGATCGGGGGGGGTACACCGGGGAGCTGTTTTTT. Full variable domain (missing parts from reference TRBV15 and TRBJ2-2): DAMVIQNPRYQVTQFGKPVTLSCSQTLNHNVMYWYQQKSSQAPKLLFHYYDKDFNNEADTPDNFQSRRPNTSFCFLDIRSPGLGDTAMYLCATSRDRGGYTGELFFGEGSRLTVL.

The V and J genes are TRBV15 and TRBJ1-3, with D unclear. CDR1 and CDR2 (germline): LNHNV, YYDKDF (reference sequence). Trimming stripped 1 base from V and 0 bases from J, with 10 bases between. The CDR3 consists of 16 residues. CDR3: CATSRVVGVSGNTIYF. The CDR3 region has the DNA TGTGCCACCAGCAGAGTTGTGGGCGTCTCTGGAAACACCATATATTTT.

V is TRBV20-1 and J is TRBJ2-3; 7 bases align to TRBD2. The CDR3 sequence is 16 residues long. Germline V lookup: CDR1 DFQATT, CDR2 SNEGSKA (reference sequence). V dropped 2 bases and J dropped 0; count of bases not matched to a gene: 8. In DNA, the CDR3 is TGCAGTGCTAGAATCCTAGCGGCCACCAGCACAGATACGCAGTATTTT. It is translated as CSARILAATSTDTQYF.

V gene TRBV12-3 or TRBV12-4 combines with J gene TRBJ2-1, with D unresolved. V was clipped by 8 bases and J by 7 bases, with 9 bases between them. This CDR3 has 11 amino acids. The CDR3 is CASGMGNEQFF. For the CDR3, the DNA is TGTGCCAGCGGTATGGGTAATGAGCAGTTCTTC.

The rearrangement links TRBV7-8 to TRBJ1-2; no definite D call. Per germline, CDR1 SGHVS and CDR2 FQNEAQ. The V gene lost 4 bases and the J gene lost 8 bases, with 20 bases spanning the gap. The CDR3 has 15 residues. CDR3 sequence (DNA): TGTGCCAGCAGCTCGACCCGGACTTTAGAATACGGCTACACCTTC. It specifies CASSSTRTLEYGYTF. The whole variable domain, remainder taken from reference TRBV7-8 and TRBJ1-2, is GAGVSQSPRYKVAKRGQDVALRCDPISGHVSLFWYQQALGQGPEFLTYFQNEAQLDKSGLPSDRFFAERPEGSVSTLKIQRTQQEDSAVYLCASSSTRTLEYGYTFGSGTRLTVV.

The chain carries TRBV6-5 and TRBJ1-1; D possibly corresponds to TRBD1 (5 bases). The CDR3 sequence is 14 residues long. Trimming left V 2 bases short and J 4 bases short, with 11 bases between. Germline CDR1 is MNHEY and CDR2 is SVGAGI. The CDR3 is CASSYVGVGTEAFF. For the CDR3, the DNA is TGTGCCAGCAGTTACGTAGGGGTCGGCACTGAAGCTTTCTTT.

This clonotype was picked up a small number of times. This rearrangement joins TRBV9 to TRBJ2-6; D call uncertain. CDR1 is SGDLS, CDR2 YYNGEE, per germline. With 3 bases removed from V and 0 bases from J, the gap between germline ends came to 10 bases. This CDR3 is built from 16 residues. The CDR3 is CASSAGISSGANVLTF. Here the CDR3 DNA reads TGTGCCAGCAGCGCCGGAATAAGCTCTGGGGCCAACGTCCTGACTTTC.

This chain connects TRBV29-1 to TRBJ1-1; D remains ambiguous. CDR1 and CDR2 (germline): SQVTM, ANQGSEA. The CDR3 runs to 13 residues. Trimming shortened V by 1 base and J by 0 bases, and 6 bases separated the two germline ends. The CDR3 loop is CSVEAEMNTEAFF. The CDR3 bases are TGCAGCGTTGAAGCAGAAATGAACACTGAAGCTTTCTTT.

The gene calls are TRBV5-1 and TRBJ2-1; D may be TRBD1 (6 bases). V dropped 0 bases and J dropped 9 bases, with 16 bases sitting between them. There are 15 residues in the CDR3. Germline V CDR1 and CDR2: SGHRS, YFSETQ. DNA of the CDR3: TGCGCCAGCAGCTTGGCCCTAGCCAGAGGGGGTGAGCAGTTCTTC. The encoded protein is CASSLALARGGEQFF.

The table lists this clonotype with a count of one. The CDR3 bases are TGTGCCAGCAATGCAGCGAACACCGGGGAGCTGTTTTTT. It specifies CASNAANTGELFF. The V gene is TRBV2, the J gene TRBJ2-2; D is undetermined. The CDR3 consists of 13 residues. Germline assignment: CDR1 SNHLY and CDR2 FYNNEI. Deletions cut 7 bases from V and 0 bases from J, with 6 bases between.

This chain connects TRBV10-1 to TRBJ2-2; D is ambiguous. The CDR3 runs to 14 residues. V shed 3 bases and J shed 3 bases, with 8 bases lying between them. The germline V gene has CDR1 WNHNN and CDR2 SYGVQD (reference sequence). The CDR3 DNA reads as TGCGCCAGCAGTGATTCCCACCACACCGGGGAGCTGTTTTTT. This translates into CASSDSHHTGELFF.

This clonotype was counted between two and nine times. CDR3 protein: CSAAGPRNTEAFF. As DNA, the CDR3 is TGCAGTGCTGCGGGGCCTAGGAACACTGAAGCTTTCTTT. This chain uses TRBV20-1 with TRBJ1-1, with D tentatively TRBD1 (5 bases). The CDR3 totals 13 residues. The V gene lost 5 bases and the J gene lost 1 base, with 11 bases spanning the gap. Germline-derived CDR1 and CDR2 are DFQATT and SNEGSKA (reference sequence).